A selection of T cell receptor beta chains follows, all from one sample in a study of Graves' ophthalmopathy and Graves' hyperthyroidism. TCRdb re-called the multiplex PCR reads with MiXCR, one entry per CDR3 protein. This sample has roughly 160,000 distinct CDR3 sequences, with over 35% found just once. Sequenced: peripheral blood. The receptor source for this set is a woman aged 35 to 49 with Graves' ophthalmopathy. Both conserved end residues are part of each CDR3. D genes are given only for firm matches. Not all rows give a size; the values are once, few, many and, for expanded clones, a class.

. TRBJ2-3 TRBV12-3/TRBV12-4 . CASSTDRRGYTDTQYF TGTGCCAGCAGTACTGACCGCAGGGGTTACACAGATACGCAGTATTTT
TRBD1 TRBJ1-3 TRBV5-1 many CASSLGQTSSGNTIYF TGCGCCAGCAGCCTGGGACAGACTTCCTCTGGAAACACCATATATTTT
TRBD1 TRBJ1-5 TRBV7-8 many CASSLGQGAHQPQHF TGTGCCAGCAGCTTGGGGCAGGGGGCTCATCAGCCCCAGCATTTT
TRBD2 TRBJ2-1 TRBV9 many CASSTLAGVLNEQFF TGTGCCAGCAGCACACTAGCGGGAGTTCTAAATGAGCAGTTCTTC
. TRBJ1-2 TRBV11-3 many CASSPIQQVLAF TGTGCCAGCAGCCCGATCCAGCAGGTTCTAGCCTTC
. TRBJ2-7 TRBV6-5 few CASSYARRQGYEQYF TGTGCCAGCAGTTACGCGCGGCGCCAAGGCTACGAGCAGTACTTC
TRBD1 TRBJ1-3 TRBV28 . CASSYRGAGNTIYF TGTGCCAGCAGTTACAGGGGAGCAGGAAACACCATATATTTT
. TRBJ2-7 TRBV12-3/TRBV12-4 many CASSLVPDTYEQYF TGTGCCAGCAGTTTAGTGCCCGACACCTACGAGCAGTACTTC
TRBD1 TRBJ2-5 TRBV6-2/TRBV6-3 many CASSSTPGTGDGTQYF TGTGCCAGCAGTTCCACCCCCGGGACAGGGGATGGGACCCAGTACTTC
TRBD1 TRBJ1-1 TRBV2 many CASSQQGTGWAFF TGTGCCAGCAGTCAACAGGGGACGGGTTGGGCTTTCTTT
. TRBJ1-2 TRBV12-3/TRBV12-4 many CASSFNSYGYTF TGTGCCAGCAGTTTTAACAGCTATGGCTACACCTTC
TRBD1 TRBJ2-7 TRBV20-1 many CSAITSGTGGFEQYF TGCAGTGCTATAACTTCCGGGACAGGGGGCTTTGAGCAGTACTTC
. TRBJ2-5 TRBV30 many CACPYHGGETQYF TGTGCCTGCCCCTATCACGGGGGAGAGACCCAGTACTTC
. TRBJ1-5 TRBV11-2 many CASSPTGGNQPQHF TGTGCCAGCAGCCCAACGGGGGGCAATCAGCCCCAGCATTTT
. TRBJ1-1 TRBV6-2/TRBV6-3 many CASSNSGTGGDGEAFF TGTGCCAGCAGTAATTCCGGGACCGGAGGCGACGGCGAAGCTTTCTTT
. TRBJ1-6 TRBV7-8 . CASSLVSGQGPSSPLHF TGTGCCAGCAGCTTAGTTTCGGGACAAGGTCCGAGCTCACCCCTCCACTTT
TRBD1 TRBJ1-5 TRBV12-3/TRBV12-4 few CASSLARGDRGQPQHF TGTGCCAGCAGTTTAGCGCGGGGGGACAGGGGACAGCCCCAGCATTTT
. TRBJ2-2 TRBV6-1 few CASKRLITSTGELFF TGTGCCAGCAAAAGACTGATTACTAGCACCGGGGAGCTGTTTTTT
. TRBJ1-3 TRBV20-1 . CSASPVLSGNTIYF TGCAGTGCTAGTCCAGTGCTCTCTGGAAACACCATATATTTT
TRBD1 TRBJ2-5 TRBV6-2/TRBV6-3 once CASSGRDRGPETQYF TGTGCCAGCAGTGGCCGGGACAGGGGGCCAGAGACCCAGTACTTC
. TRBJ2-3 TRBV7-3 many CASSSDLTDTQYF TGTGCCAGCAGCTCGGACCTCACAGATACGCAGTATTTT
. TRBJ2-5 TRBV7-9 . CASSPRGQGQGETQYF TGTGCCAGCAGCCCACGCGGACAAGGCCAGGGGGAGACCCAGTACTTC
. TRBJ1-1 TRBV6-5 . CASSYGTSNTEAFF TGTGCCAGCAGCTACGGGACGTCGAACACTGAAGCTTTCTTT
. TRBJ2-5 TRBV6-5 . CASTLVAQETQYF TGTGCCAGCACTTTGGTAGCTCAAGAGACCCAGTACTTC
TRBD1 TRBJ2-2 TRBV27 many CASSLTGGPGELFF TGTGCCAGCAGTTTAACAGGGGGCCCCGGGGAGCTGTTTTTT
. TRBJ1-3 TRBV10-1 many CASSESYRGNTIYF TGCGCCAGCAGTGAGTCCTATCGAGGAAACACCATATATTTT
. TRBJ1-1 TRBV7-2 many CASSPYSEAFF TGTGCCAGCAGCCCGTACTCTGAAGCTTTCTTT
. TRBJ2-7 TRBV12-3/TRBV12-4 . CASSRDTWEQYF TGTGCCAGCAGCCGCGACACCTGGGAGCAGTACTTC
. TRBJ1-1 TRBV7-2 . CASSFYREDTEAFF TGTGCCAGCAGCTTTTACAGGGAAGACACTGAAGCTTTCTTT
TRBD1 TRBJ1-6 TRBV27 . CASRRDRDNSPLHF TGTGCCAGCAGGAGGGACAGGGACAATTCACCCCTCCACTTT
. TRBJ1-1 TRBV29-1 many CSFTSRSDTEAFF TGCAGCTTTACCTCGCGGAGCGACACTGAAGCTTTCTTT
TRBD1 TRBJ1-6 TRBV15 many CATSSGQGRNSPLHF TGTGCCACCAGCAGTGGACAGGGGAGGAATTCACCCCTCCACTTT
. TRBJ2-2 TRBV3-1 many CASSQTQGTGELFF TGTGCCAGCAGCCAAACCCAGGGGACCGGGGAGCTGTTTTTT
. TRBJ1-1 TRBV12-3/TRBV12-4 . CASSFGRKNTEAFF TGTGCCAGCAGTTTTGGTCGTAAGAACACTGAAGCTTTCTTT
. TRBJ2-3 TRBV20-1 few CSARDPLGVDTQYF TGCAGTGCTAGAGACCCCCTTGGAGTGGATACGCAGTATTTT
TRBD1 TRBJ1-2 TRBV4-3 many CASSQDPGTGDYGYTF TGCGCCAGCAGCCAAGATCCTGGGACAGGGGACTATGGCTACACCTTC
. TRBJ2-4 TRBV28 many CASAGLGDIQYF TGTGCCAGCGCTGGTCTGGGGGACATTCAGTACTTC
. TRBJ1-2 TRBV12-3/TRBV12-4 many CASSRQDANYGYTF TGTGCCAGCAGTCGGCAGGATGCTAACTATGGCTACACCTTC
. TRBJ1-3 TRBV11-2 . CASSLGLTGNTIYF TGTGCCAGCAGCTTAGGACTAACAGGAAACACCATATATTTT
. TRBJ2-7 TRBV10-1 many CAAPLPTVTDEQYF TGCGCCGCCCCCCTACCGACAGTAACGGACGAGCAGTACTTC
TRBD1 TRBJ1-2 TRBV6-2/TRBV6-3 many CASSWGTGNYGYTF TGTGCCAGCAGTTGGGGGACAGGGAACTATGGCTACACCTTC
. TRBJ1-1 TRBV12-3/TRBV12-4 many CASKERNTEAFF TGTGCCAGCAAGGAAAGGAACACTGAAGCTTTCTTT
. TRBJ1-5 TRBV2 . CASKDEQVGNQPQHF TGTGCCAGCAAAGACGAACAGGTGGGGAATCAGCCCCAGCATTTT
TRBD2 TRBJ2-5 TRBV6-2/TRBV6-3 . CASSYPSGRETQYF TGTGCCAGCAGTTACCCGAGCGGGAGGGAGACCCAGTACTTC
. TRBJ1-1 TRBV19 many CASTTDLLGTEAFF TGTGCCAGTACCACGGATCTCTTGGGGACTGAAGCTTTCTTT
. TRBJ1-1 TRBV6-2/TRBV6-3 many CASSPRGGTEAFF TGTGCCAGCAGTCCCAGGGGTGGCACTGAAGCTTTCTTT
. TRBJ2-2 TRBV5-1 . CASFGENTGELFF TGCGCCAGCTTCGGAGAGAACACCGGGGAGCTGTTTTTT
TRBD1 TRBJ2-7 TRBV20-1 many CSARGQGYEQYF TGCAGTGCTAGAGGACAGGGATACGAGCAGTACTTC
TRBD2 TRBJ2-7 TRBV11-2 few CASSSVVSGRGGYEQYF TGTGCCAGCAGCTCCGTCGTTAGCGGGAGAGGGGGATACGAGCAGTACTTC
. TRBJ1-2 TRBV6-2/TRBV6-3 many CASRPTGRANYGYTF TGTGCCAGCAGACCTACCGGACGGGCGAACTATGGCTACACCTTC
. TRBJ2-5 TRBV5-6 many CASSLVAGSVETQYF TGTGCCAGCAGCTTGGTGGCCGGGTCAGTGGAGACCCAGTACTTC
. TRBJ2-7 TRBV18 many CASSLLRGSSYEQYF TGTGCCAGCTCACTGCTCAGGGGTAGCTCCTACGAGCAGTACTTC
TRBD1 TRBJ2-5 TRBV7-7 many CASSPGTVGTQYF TGTGCTAGCAGCCCAGGGACAGTAGGGACCCAGTACTTC
. TRBJ1-2 TRBV20-1 many CSAREGAGYGYTF TGCAGTGCTAGAGAGGGGGCTGGATATGGCTACACCTTC
TRBD1 TRBJ2-7 TRBV19 . CASSTATGDEQYF TGTGCCAGTAGTACCGCCACAGGGGACGAGCAGTACTTC